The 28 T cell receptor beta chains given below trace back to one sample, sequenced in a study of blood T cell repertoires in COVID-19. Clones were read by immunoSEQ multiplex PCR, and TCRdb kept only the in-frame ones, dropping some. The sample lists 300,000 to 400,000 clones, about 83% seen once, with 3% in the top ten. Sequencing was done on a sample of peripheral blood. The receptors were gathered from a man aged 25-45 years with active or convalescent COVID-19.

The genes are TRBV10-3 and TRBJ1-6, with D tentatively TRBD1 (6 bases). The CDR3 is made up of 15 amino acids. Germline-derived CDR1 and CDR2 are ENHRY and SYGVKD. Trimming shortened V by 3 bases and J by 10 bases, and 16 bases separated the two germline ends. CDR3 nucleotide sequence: TGTGCCATCAGTGAACCTACAGGGTGGAGATCACCCCTCCACTTT. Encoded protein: CAISEPTGWRSPLHF.

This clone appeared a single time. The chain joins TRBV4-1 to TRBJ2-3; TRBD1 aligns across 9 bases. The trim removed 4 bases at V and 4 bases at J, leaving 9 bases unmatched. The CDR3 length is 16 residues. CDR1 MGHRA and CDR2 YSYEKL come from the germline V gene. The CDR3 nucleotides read TGCGCCAGCAGCCTCCGGGACAGGGCCTTAGCAGATACGCAGTATTTT. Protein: CASSLRDRALADTQYF.

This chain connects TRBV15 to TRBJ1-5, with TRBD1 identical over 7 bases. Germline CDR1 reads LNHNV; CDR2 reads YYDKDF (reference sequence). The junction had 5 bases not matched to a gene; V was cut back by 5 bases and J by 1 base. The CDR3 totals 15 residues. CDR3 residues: CATSPTGASNQPQHF. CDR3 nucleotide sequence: TGTGCCACCAGCCCAACAGGGGCGAGCAATCAGCCCCAGCATTTT.

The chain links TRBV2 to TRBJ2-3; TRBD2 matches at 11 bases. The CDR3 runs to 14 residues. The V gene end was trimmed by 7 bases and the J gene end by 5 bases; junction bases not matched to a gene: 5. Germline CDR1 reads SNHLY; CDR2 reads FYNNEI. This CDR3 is CASNFLAGGDTQYF. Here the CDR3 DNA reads TGTGCCAGCAATTTCCTAGCGGGAGGAGATACGCAGTATTTT. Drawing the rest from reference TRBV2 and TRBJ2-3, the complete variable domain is EPEVTQTPSHQVTQMGQEVILRCVPISNHLYFYWYRQILGQKVEFLVSFYNNEISEKSEIFDDQFSVERPDGSNFTLKIRSTKLEDSAMYFCASNFLAGGDTQYFGPGTRLTVL.

CDR3 loop: CASSHEQGATEAFF. The CDR3 nucleotides read TGTGCCAGCAGCCATGAACAGGGTGCGACTGAAGCTTTCTTT. The gene calls are TRBV28 and TRBJ1-1; a weak D match, TRBD1 (6 bases). Trimming cost V 6 bases and J 5 bases, with 16 bases left between them. The CDR3 spans 14 residues. Looked up from germline, CDR1 is MDHEN and CDR2 is SYDVKM. Complete variable domain (other parts from reference TRBV28 and TRBJ1-1): DVKVTQSSRYLVKRTGEKVFLECVQDMDHENMFWYRQDPGLGLRLIYFSYDVKMKEKGDIPEGYSVSREKKERFSLILESASTNQTSMYLCASSHEQGATEAFFGQGTRLTVV.

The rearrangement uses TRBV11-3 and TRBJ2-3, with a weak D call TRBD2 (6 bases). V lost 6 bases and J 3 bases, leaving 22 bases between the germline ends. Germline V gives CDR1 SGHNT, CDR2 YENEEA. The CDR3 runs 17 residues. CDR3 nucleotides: TGTGCCAGCAGGCCCGGTCATACGGGGACTGCAACAGATACGCAGTATTTT. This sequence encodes CASRPGHTGTATDTQYF.

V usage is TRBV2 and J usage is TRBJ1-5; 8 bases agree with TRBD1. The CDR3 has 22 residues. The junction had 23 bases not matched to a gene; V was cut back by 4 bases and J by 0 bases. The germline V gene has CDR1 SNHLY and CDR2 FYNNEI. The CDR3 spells CASSGTGPRGGYEKYSNQPQHF. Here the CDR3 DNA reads TGTGCCAGCAGTGGGACAGGGCCCCGAGGGGGCTACGAAAAATATAGCAATCAGCCCCAGCATTTT.

The CDR3 loop is CASSPFRLSDTQYF. The DNA of the CDR3 is TGTGCCAGCAGCCCCTTTCGTTTGTCAGATACGCAGTATTTT. The chain employs TRBV7-2 and TRBJ2-3; D is unclear. Germline CDR1 SGHTA, CDR2 FQGNSA. V gave up 5 bases and J gave up 4 bases, with 13 bases separating them. This CDR3 comprises 14 residues.

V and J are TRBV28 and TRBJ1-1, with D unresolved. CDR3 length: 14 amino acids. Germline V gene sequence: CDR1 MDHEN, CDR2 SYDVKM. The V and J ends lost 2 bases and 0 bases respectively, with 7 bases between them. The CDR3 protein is CASSLLRVNTEAFF. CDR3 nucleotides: TGTGCCAGCAGTTTACTCCGGGTGAACACTGAAGCTTTCTTT. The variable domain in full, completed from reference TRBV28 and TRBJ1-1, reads DVKVTQSSRYLVKRTGEKVFLECVQDMDHENMFWYRQDPGLGLRLIYFSYDVKMKEKGDIPEGYSVSREKKERFSLILESASTNQTSMYLCASSLLRVNTEAFFGQGTRLTVV.

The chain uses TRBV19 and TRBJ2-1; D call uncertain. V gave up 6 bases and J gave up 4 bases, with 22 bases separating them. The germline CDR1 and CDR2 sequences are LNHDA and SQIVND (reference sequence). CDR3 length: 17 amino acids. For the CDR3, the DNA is TGTGCCAGTAGCACCGAAATAACCACGGTCAGGTACAATGAGCAGTTCTTC. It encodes CASSTEITTVRYNEQFF. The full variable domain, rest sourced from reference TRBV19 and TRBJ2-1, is DGGITQSPKYLFRKEGQNVTLSCEQNLNHDAMYWYRQDPGQGLRLIYYSQIVNDFQKGDIAEGYSVSREKKESFPLTVTSAQKNPTAFYLCASSTEITTVRYNEQFFGPGTRLTVL.

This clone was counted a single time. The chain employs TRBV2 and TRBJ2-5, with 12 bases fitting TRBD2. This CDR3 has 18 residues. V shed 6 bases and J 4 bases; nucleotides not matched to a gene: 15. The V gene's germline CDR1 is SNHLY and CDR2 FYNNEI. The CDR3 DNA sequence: TGTGCCAGCAGACGACCTAGCGGGAGGGCCGTTTCAATAGAGACCCAGTACTTC. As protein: CASRRPSGRAVSIETQYF. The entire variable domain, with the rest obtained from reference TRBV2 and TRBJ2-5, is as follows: EPEVTQTPSHQVTQMGQEVILRCVPISNHLYFYWYRQILGQKVEFLVSFYNNEISEKSEIFDDQFSVERPDGSNFTLKIRSTKLEDSAMYFCASRRPSGRAVSIETQYFGPGTRLLVL.

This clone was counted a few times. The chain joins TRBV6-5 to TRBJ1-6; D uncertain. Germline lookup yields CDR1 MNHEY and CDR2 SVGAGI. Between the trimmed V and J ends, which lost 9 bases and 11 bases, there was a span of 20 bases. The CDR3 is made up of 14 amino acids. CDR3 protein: CASSALAERTPLHF. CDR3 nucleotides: TGTGCCAGTTCAGCTCTTGCCGAGAGGACACCCCTCCACTTT.

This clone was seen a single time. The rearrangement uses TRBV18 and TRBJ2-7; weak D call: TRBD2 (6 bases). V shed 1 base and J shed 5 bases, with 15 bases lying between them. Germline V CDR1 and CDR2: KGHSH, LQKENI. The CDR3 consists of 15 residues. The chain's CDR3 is CASSPLQEGFNEQYF. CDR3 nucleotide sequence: TGTGCCAGCTCACCACTCCAGGAGGGTTTCAACGAGCAGTACTTC.

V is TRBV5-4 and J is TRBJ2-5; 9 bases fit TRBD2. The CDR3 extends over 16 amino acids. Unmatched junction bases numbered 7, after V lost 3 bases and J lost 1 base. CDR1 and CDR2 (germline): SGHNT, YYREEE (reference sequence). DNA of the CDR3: TGTGCCAGCAGCTCCGGGACTAGCTGGGGCCAAGAGACCCAGTACTTC. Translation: CASSSGTSWGQETQYF.

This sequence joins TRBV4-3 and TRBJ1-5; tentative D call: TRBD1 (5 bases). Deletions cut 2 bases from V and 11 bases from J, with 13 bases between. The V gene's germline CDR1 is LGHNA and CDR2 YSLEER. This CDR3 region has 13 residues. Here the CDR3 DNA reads TGCGCCAGCAGCCAACTATTGGGGGGAGCCCAGCATTTT. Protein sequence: CASSQLLGGAQHF.

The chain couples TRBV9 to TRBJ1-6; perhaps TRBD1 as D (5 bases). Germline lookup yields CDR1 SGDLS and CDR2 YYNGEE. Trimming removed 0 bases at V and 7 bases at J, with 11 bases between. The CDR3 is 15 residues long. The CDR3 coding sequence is TGTGCCAGCAGCGTAGCCGGGCAGGGAAATTCACCCCTCCACTTT. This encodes CASSVAGQGNSPLHF.

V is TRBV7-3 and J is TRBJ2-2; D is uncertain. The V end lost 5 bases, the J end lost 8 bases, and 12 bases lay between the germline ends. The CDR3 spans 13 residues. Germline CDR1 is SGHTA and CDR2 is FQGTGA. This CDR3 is CASSPSQAGELFF. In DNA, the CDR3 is TGTGCCAGCAGCCCCTCCCAGGCTGGGGAGCTGTTTTTT.

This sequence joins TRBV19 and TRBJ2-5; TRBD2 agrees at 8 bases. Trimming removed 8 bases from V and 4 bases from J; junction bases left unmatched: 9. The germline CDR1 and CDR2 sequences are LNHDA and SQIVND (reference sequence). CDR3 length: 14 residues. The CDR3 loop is CASSSGSAGETQYF. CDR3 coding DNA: TGTGCCAGTTCAAGCGGGAGTGCGGGAGAGACCCAGTACTTC.

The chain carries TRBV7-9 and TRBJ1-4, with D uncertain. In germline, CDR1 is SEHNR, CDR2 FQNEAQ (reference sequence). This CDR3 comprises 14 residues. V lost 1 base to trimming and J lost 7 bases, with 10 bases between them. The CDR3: CASSLGPQAEKLFF. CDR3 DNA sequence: TGTGCCAGCAGCTTAGGTCCTCAAGCTGAAAAACTGTTTTTT.

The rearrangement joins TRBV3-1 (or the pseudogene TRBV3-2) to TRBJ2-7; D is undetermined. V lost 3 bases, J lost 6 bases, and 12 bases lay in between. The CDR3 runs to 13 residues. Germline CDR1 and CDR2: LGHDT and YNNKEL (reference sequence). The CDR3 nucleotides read TGTGCCAGCAGCCAGGTGGCAGGAAGCGAGCAGTACTTC. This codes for CASSQVAGSEQYF.

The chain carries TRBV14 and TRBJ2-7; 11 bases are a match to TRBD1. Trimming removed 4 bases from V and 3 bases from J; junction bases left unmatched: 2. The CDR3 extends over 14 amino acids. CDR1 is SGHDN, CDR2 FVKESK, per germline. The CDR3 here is CASSRGTGGYEQYF. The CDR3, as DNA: TGTGCCAGCAGCCGTGGGACAGGGGGCTACGAGCAGTACTTC.

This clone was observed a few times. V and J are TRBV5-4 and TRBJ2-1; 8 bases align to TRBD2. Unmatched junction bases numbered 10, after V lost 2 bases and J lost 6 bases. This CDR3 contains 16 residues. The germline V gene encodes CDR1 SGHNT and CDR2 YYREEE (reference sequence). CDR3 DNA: TGTGCCAGCAGCTTAGCCGGGAGGGGGGCGCGCAATGAGCAGTTCTTC. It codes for CASSLAGRGARNEQFF.

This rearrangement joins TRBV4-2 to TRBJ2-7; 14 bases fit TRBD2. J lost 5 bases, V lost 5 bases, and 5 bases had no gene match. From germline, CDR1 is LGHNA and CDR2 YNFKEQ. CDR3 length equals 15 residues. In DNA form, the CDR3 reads TGTGCCAGCAGCACCGGACTAGCGGGAGGCAACGAGCAGTACTTC. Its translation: CASSTGLAGGNEQYF.

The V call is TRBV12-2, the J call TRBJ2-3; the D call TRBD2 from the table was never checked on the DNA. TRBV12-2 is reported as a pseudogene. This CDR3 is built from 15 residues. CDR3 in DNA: TGTGCAAGTCGCGGGCGACTAACAAACACAGATACGCAGTATTTT. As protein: CASRGRLTNTDTQYF.

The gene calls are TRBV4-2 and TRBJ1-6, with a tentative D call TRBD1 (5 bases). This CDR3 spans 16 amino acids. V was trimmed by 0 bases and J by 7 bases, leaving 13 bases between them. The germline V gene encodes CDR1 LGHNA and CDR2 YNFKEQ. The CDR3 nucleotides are TGTGCCAGCAGCCAAGATACGGGGGAAAGAAATTCACCCCTCCACTTT. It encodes CASSQDTGERNSPLHF.

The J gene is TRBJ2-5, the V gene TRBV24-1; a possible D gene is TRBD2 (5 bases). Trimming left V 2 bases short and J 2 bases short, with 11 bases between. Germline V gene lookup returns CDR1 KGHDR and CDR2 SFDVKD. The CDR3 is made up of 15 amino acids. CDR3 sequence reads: CATSDSLTIQETQYF. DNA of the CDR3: TGTGCCACCAGTGATTCCCTGACTATTCAAGAGACCCAGTACTTC.

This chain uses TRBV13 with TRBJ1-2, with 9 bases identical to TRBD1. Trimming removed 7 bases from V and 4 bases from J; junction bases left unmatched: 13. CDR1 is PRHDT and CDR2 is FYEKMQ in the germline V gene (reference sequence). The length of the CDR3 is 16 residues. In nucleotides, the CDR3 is TGTGCCAGCAAGGGGTGGGACAGGGAATACAGCTATGGCTACACCTTC. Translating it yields CASKGWDREYSYGYTF.

The CDR3 here is CAITRESNQPQHF. The CDR3 DNA follows: TGTGCCATCACCAGGGAAAGCAATCAGCCCCAGCATTTT. This chain joins TRBV10-3 and TRBJ1-5; possible D gene TRBD1, 5 bases. V was cut by 7 bases and J by 1 base, with 8 bases left in between. The CDR3 runs to 13 residues. Germline V CDR1 and CDR2: ENHRY, SYGVKD.